A selection of T cell receptor beta chains follows, all from one sample in a study of cytomegalovirus exposure and HLA in healthy donors. Repertoires were generated with immunoSEQ multiplex PCR, while TCRdb's copy carries only in-frame clones and drops some. The sample lists over 130,000 clones; 70% to 80% were seen once. The sequenced sample was PBMCs. The source is a woman aged 40 to 50 in good health and CMV-seropositive. Each CDR3 is given without its conserved first and last residue. Each record gives: J gene, clone size, V gene, CDR3 protein. Part of the rows lack a size; the others show once, few, many or a class for expanded clones.

>TRBJ2-7|.|TRBV7-2
ASSLEAEYEQY
>TRBJ2-3|.|TRBV29-1
SVEGTSGTGTDTQY
>TRBJ2-1|.|TRBV7-6
ASSFGSSGRHNEQF
>TRBJ2-7|once|TRBV5-1
ASSLGLAFEQY
>TRBJ2-1|.|TRBV6-1
ASSESKRERQF
>TRBJ2-7|.|TRBV11-2
ASSSYRGRTYEQY
>TRBJ2-2|.|TRBV7-9
ASSSRQSTGELF
>TRBJ1-3|.|TRBV7-8
ASSLGGAGNAIY
>TRBJ2-3|.|TRBV28
ASSSHSTDTQY
>TRBJ1-5|.|TRBV27
ASSFGGNNQPQH
>TRBJ2-7|.|TRBV13
ATKAWGLAGYEQY
>TRBJ2-7|once|TRBV18
ASSEGEWDEQY
>TRBJ2-7|once|TRBV5-8
ASSLEASSGRAGEQY
>TRBJ1-1|.|TRBV5-1
ASSGGGQGRKAF
>TRBJ2-3|.|TRBV11-3
ASSFPSDTDTQY
>TRBJ1-2|.|TRBV28
ASSLIGRGYGYT
>TRBJ2-7|.|TRBV7-6
ASSLIAGESYEQY
>TRBJ2-7|.|TRBV6-6
ASSLDRTYEQY
>TRBJ2-2|.|TRBV7-7
ASSPARLAGSRTGELF
>TRBJ2-1|.|TRBV7-8
ASSFLSGNEQF
>TRBJ2-7|.|TRBV28
ASSPPTSGSYEQY
>TRBJ2-5|.|TRBV7-7
ASSLDVAVTETQY
>TRBJ2-3|once|TRBV2
ASRAGGGTDTQY
>TRBJ2-2|.|TRBV6-7
ASSYSTIKVAVNTGELF
>TRBJ2-3|once|TRBV28
ASRRTSGRSDTQY
>TRBJ2-1|.|TRBV5-1
ASSSGSSYNEQF